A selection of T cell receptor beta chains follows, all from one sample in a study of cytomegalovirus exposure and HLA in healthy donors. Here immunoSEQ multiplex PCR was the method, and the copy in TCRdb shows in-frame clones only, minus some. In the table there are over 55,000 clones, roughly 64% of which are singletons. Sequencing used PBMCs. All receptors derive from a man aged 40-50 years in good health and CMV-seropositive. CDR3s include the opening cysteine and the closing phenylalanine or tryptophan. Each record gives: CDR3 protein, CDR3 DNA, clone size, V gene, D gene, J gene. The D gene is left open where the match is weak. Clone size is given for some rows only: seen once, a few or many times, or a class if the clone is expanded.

CDR3 protein: CSVVPGETQYF; CDR3 DNA: TGCAGCGTTGTGCCAGGGGAGACCCAGTACTTC; clone size: few; V gene: TRBV29-1; D gene: .; J gene: TRBJ2-5
CDR3 protein: CASSGTGGFEKLFF; CDR3 DNA: TGTGCCAGCAGCGGGACAGGGGGTTTTGAAAAACTGTTTTTT; clone size: few; V gene: TRBV5-6; D gene: TRBD1; J gene: TRBJ1-4
CDR3 protein: CSVNREGYTF; CDR3 DNA: TGCAGCGTCAACAGGGAGGGCTACACCTTC; clone size: once; V gene: TRBV29-1; D gene: .; J gene: TRBJ1-2
CDR3 protein: CASRSGQGTDTQYF; CDR3 DNA: TGCGCCAGCAGATCCGGACAGGGGACAGATACGCAGTATTTT; clone size: few; V gene: TRBV5-1; D gene: TRBD1; J gene: TRBJ2-3
CDR3 protein: CASSYSPGGITGELFF; CDR3 DNA: TGTGCCAGCAGTTACTCGCCGGGGGGGATCACCGGGGAGCTGTTTTTT; clone size: .; V gene: TRBV6-5; D gene: TRBD2; J gene: TRBJ2-2
CDR3 protein: CASSVIAGNTEAFF; CDR3 DNA: TGTGCCAGCAGCGTAATTGCGGGGAACACTGAAGCTTTCTTT; clone size: .; V gene: TRBV9; D gene: .; J gene: TRBJ1-1
CDR3 protein: CASSTPSGPQETQYF; CDR3 DNA: TGTGCCAGCAGTACCCCTAGCGGCCCCCAAGAGACCCAGTACTTC; clone size: .; V gene: TRBV6-5; D gene: TRBD2; J gene: TRBJ2-5
CDR3 protein: CASRDRENYGYTF; CDR3 DNA: TGTGCCAGCAGGGACAGGGAGAACTATGGCTACACCTTC; clone size: .; V gene: TRBV25-1; D gene: TRBD1; J gene: TRBJ1-2
CDR3 protein: CAISTGTGASWSGEQYF; CDR3 DNA: TGTGCCATCAGTACCGGGACAGGGGCGTCTTGGTCGGGAGAGCAGTACTTC; clone size: .; V gene: TRBV10-3; D gene: TRBD1; J gene: TRBJ2-7
CDR3 protein: CASSLAGGQGRGYTF; CDR3 DNA: TGTGCCAGCAGCTTAGCGGGGGGACAGGGTCGCGGCTACACCTTC; clone size: .; V gene: TRBV7-2; D gene: TRBD1; J gene: TRBJ1-2
CDR3 protein: CASSNRQGALLDTEAFF; CDR3 DNA: TGTGCCAGCTCCAATCGACAGGGAGCCCTTTTGGACACTGAAGCTTTCTTT; clone size: .; V gene: TRBV18; D gene: TRBD1; J gene: TRBJ1-1
CDR3 protein: CASSEGGGGVGQPQHF; CDR3 DNA: TGTGCCAGCAGTGAAGGCGGAGGGGGCGTCGGTCAGCCCCAGCATTTT; clone size: few; V gene: TRBV6-1; D gene: TRBD1; J gene: TRBJ1-5
CDR3 protein: CSARETDGYTF; CDR3 DNA: TGCAGTGCTAGAGAGACAGATGGCTACACCTTC; clone size: few; V gene: TRBV20-1; D gene: .; J gene: TRBJ1-2
CDR3 protein: CASRGTGWDEKLFF; CDR3 DNA: TGTGCCAGTAGAGGGACAGGGTGGGATGAAAAACTGTTTTTT; clone size: .; V gene: TRBV19; D gene: TRBD1; J gene: TRBJ1-4
CDR3 protein: CASSPSGQQNTEAFF; CDR3 DNA: TGTGCCAGCAGTCCCTCGGGACAGCAGAACACTGAAGCTTTCTTT; clone size: few; V gene: TRBV28; D gene: TRBD1; J gene: TRBJ1-1
CDR3 protein: CASSRGGQGGQPQHF; CDR3 DNA: TGTGCCAGCAGTAGGGGCGGACAGGGTGGGCAGCCCCAGCATTTT; clone size: .; V gene: TRBV6-5; D gene: TRBD1; J gene: TRBJ1-5
CDR3 protein: CASSQVGGGGNTIYF; CDR3 DNA: TGTGCCAGCAGCCAAGTCGGCGGGGGGGGAAACACCATATATTTT; clone size: .; V gene: TRBV4-2; D gene: .; J gene: TRBJ1-3
CDR3 protein: CASSYGVYNEQFF; CDR3 DNA: TGTGCCAGCAGCTACGGGGTTTACAATGAGCAGTTCTTC; clone size: .; V gene: TRBV27; D gene: .; J gene: TRBJ2-1
CDR3 protein: CASSLEGTGPEKLFF; CDR3 DNA: TGTGCCAGCAGCTTAGAAGGGACAGGACCGGAAAAACTGTTTTTT; clone size: .; V gene: TRBV7-2; D gene: TRBD1; J gene: TRBJ1-4
CDR3 protein: CATSTDRVNGYTF; CDR3 DNA: TGTGCCACCAGCACCGACAGGGTGAATGGCTACACCTTC; clone size: .; V gene: TRBV15; D gene: TRBD1; J gene: TRBJ1-2
CDR3 protein: CATSRDEDRQYEQYF; CDR3 DNA: TGTGCCACCAGCAGAGATGAGGACAGGCAATACGAGCAGTACTTC; clone size: .; V gene: TRBV15; D gene: TRBD1; J gene: TRBJ2-7
CDR3 protein: CASSVVGGTGELFF; CDR3 DNA: TGTGCCAGCAGCGTAGTAGGAGGGACCGGGGAGCTGTTTTTT; clone size: .; V gene: TRBV9; D gene: .; J gene: TRBJ2-2
CDR3 protein: CASSGQTSNYGYTF; CDR3 DNA: TGTGCCAGCAGTGGACAAACAAGTAACTATGGCTACACCTTC; clone size: .; V gene: TRBV2; D gene: .; J gene: TRBJ1-2
CDR3 protein: CASSPTLADQETQYF; CDR3 DNA: TGTGCCAGCAGTCCGACCCTAGCGGATCAAGAGACCCAGTACTTC; clone size: .; V gene: TRBV6-8; D gene: TRBD2; J gene: TRBJ2-5
CDR3 protein: CASSPGGAGGVETQYF; CDR3 DNA: TGTGCCAGCAGCCCCGGTGGAGCGGGCGGGGTAGAGACCCAGTACTTC; clone size: .; V gene: TRBV7-2; D gene: .; J gene: TRBJ2-5